The 9 T cell receptor beta chains presented below share a single source sample, sequenced in a study of response to subunit inactivated influenza vaccine (dated by TCRdb to 2017 to 2018). Library method: RT-PCR. Sequencer: Illumina HiSeq 2500. TCRdb's own reprocessing of the public reads used fastp at Q25 and MiXCR and kept productive beta chains. Rows with one shared CDR3 protein collapse into an entry with the most common genes and DNA. The sample contains some 850,000 distinct CDR3 sequences, 15% to 20% of them found a single time. The ten largest clones add up to roughly 10% of the sample. The specimen comprised PBMCs from blood, sampled roughly 5 days after vaccination. The receptor source for this set is a man aged 45-60 years who received an inactivated influenza vaccine. Donor details come from another sample of the same person, matched by shared clones.

The V and J genes are TRBV12-3 or TRBV12-4 and TRBJ1-6, with 7 bases identical to TRBD1. V was clipped by 5 bases and J by 6 bases; unmatched bases: 4. The CDR3 consists of 14 residues. Written as DNA, the CDR3 is TGTGCCAGCAGTCGCCGGGACAGTAATTCACCCCTCCACTTT. Translating it yields CASSRRDSNSPLHF.

This clonotype was seen at least ten times. V and J are TRBV6-6 and TRBJ1-2, with no clear D. The germline gives CDR1 MNHNY, CDR2 SVGAGI (reference sequence). The CDR3 runs 12 residues. V gave up 0 bases and J gave up 4 bases, with 3 bases separating them. The CDR3 nucleotides read TGTGCCAGCAGTTACTCGAGCTATGGCTACACCTTC. It yields the protein CASSYSSYGYTF.

The chain employs TRBV20-1 and TRBJ1-4, with D unresolved. The CDR3 totals 15 residues. Trimming pared 1 base from V and 0 bases from J, leaving 9 bases between. Germline V gives CDR1 DFQATT, CDR2 SNEGSKA (reference sequence). Here the CDR3 reads CSARGPDATNEKLFF. CDR3 nucleotides: TGCAGTGCTAGAGGCCCCGATGCAACTAATGAAAAACTGTTTTTT.

This clonotype was seen many times. V gene TRBV25-1 combines with J gene TRBJ2-5; the D call may be TRBD1 or TRBD2 (5 bases each). CDR1 is MGHDK, CDR2 SYGVNS, per germline. This CDR3 has 15 residues. V was cut by 1 base and J by 4 bases, with 13 bases left in between. DNA of the CDR3: TGTGCCAGCAGTGAATTGACGGCAGGGAGAGAGACCCAGTACTTC. Amino acids: CASSELTAGRETQYF.

The rearrangement uses TRBV7-2 and TRBJ2-1, with D maybe TRBD1 (5 bases). Germline CDR1 reads SGHTA; CDR2 reads FQGNSA. With 0 bases removed from V and 4 bases from J, the gap between germline ends came to 10 bases. The CDR3 is made up of 15 amino acids. The CDR3 nucleotides read TGTGCCAGCAGCTTAGCGGGGCGAGAGTACAATGAGCAGTTCTTC. Protein sequence: CASSLAGREYNEQFF.

The rearrangement uses TRBV28 and TRBJ2-7; a possible D gene is TRBD1 (6 bases). The CDR3 length is 12 residues. The germline gives CDR1 MDHEN, CDR2 SYDVKM. The ends were cut back, 7 bases at V and 4 bases at J, with 11 bases in the middle. The CDR3 is CASMVGGYEQYF. The DNA of the CDR3 is TGTGCCAGCATGGTAGGGGGTTACGAGCAGTACTTC.

A few counts support this clonotype. V is TRBV20-1 and J is TRBJ1-5; D perhaps matches TRBD1 (6 bases). CDR3 length equals 13 residues. Trimming left V 8 bases short and J 3 bases short, with 14 bases between. Germline V CDR1 and CDR2: DFQATT, SNEGSKA (reference sequence). CDR3 sequence: CSRRTGPNQPQHF. In DNA form, the CDR3 reads TGCAGTCGCCGCACAGGGCCCAATCAGCCCCAGCATTTT.

This clonotype turned up a few times. The chain joins TRBV20-1 to TRBJ2-5, with TRBD2 identical over 15 bases. There are 20 residues in the CDR3. The junction had 16 bases not matched to a gene; V was cut back by 1 base and J by 4 bases. The germline gives CDR1 DFQATT, CDR2 SNEGSKA (reference sequence). In nucleotides, the CDR3 is TGCAGTGCTAGAGGGGCCGGGACTAGCGGGGGGCCGATGAGGCGAGAGACCCAGTACTTC. The encoded protein is CSARGAGTSGGPMRRETQYF.

In its sample, this clonotype was seen a few times. The chain links TRBV5-1 to TRBJ2-1; 7 nucleotides line up with TRBD1. Per germline, CDR1 SGHRS and CDR2 YFSETQ. This CDR3 spans 14 amino acids. After removal of 0 bases from V and 16 bases from J, the junction contained 13 bases not matched to a gene. The CDR3 nucleotides are TGCGCCAGCAGCTTGGATAGTCTGGGACAGAGGAAATTCTTC. This codes for CASSLDSLGQRKFF.